The clone carrying this TCR beta chain was seen ten or more times. Antigen: not known. This record comes from a study of blood T cells in healthy people across ages. General observations from the study: Researchers report that TCR beta diversity correlated strongly with naive T cell percentage.

The authors ran a second PCR of 7 to 11 cycles using a sample-barcoded 5' primer and a J-beta primer mix. TCRdb re-derived calls from the 5' RACE reads in MiXCR, one entry per CDR3 protein. The sample lists more than 900,000 distinct CDR3 sequences, roughly 24% occurring once. The CDR3 loop spans 13 amino acids. V dropped 6 bases and J dropped 2 bases, with 10 bases sitting between them. This same sample was also part of a study on T cells of mothers and their children. That study adds: Three healthy Caucasian mothers served as donors, and their six children did as well. Each child gave about 3 million TCR beta CDR3 reads (each mother, over 8.5 million). Overlap in related mother-child pairs always slightly exceeded unrelated pairs, never significantly.

The source of this sequence is a girl aged 2 to 10 in good health. The source material was blood. V usage is TRBV12-3 or TRBV12-4 and J usage is TRBJ2-5, with D perhaps TRBD2 (6 bases). The CDR3 spells CASSRGTQETQYF. CDR3 coding DNA: TGTGCCAGCAGCCGCGGGACGCAAGAGACCCAGTACTTC.